This TCR beta chain came from a study of T cell repertoires in cytomegalovirus infection. Study at large: CMV epitopes that were recently identified and HLA-C-restricted were used alongside well-studied HLA-B-restricted ones. Public TCR beta signatures provided an indication of both CMV infection and a matching HLA type. General study points: CMV-specific HLA-C-restricted TCR beta clonotypes dominated the ex vivo response. Individuals carrying CMV plus the relevant HLA were identified by cumulative frequency of public TCR beta families.

The ends lost 8 bases at V and 6 bases at J; junction bases unmatched: 7. The germline V gene encodes CDR1 ENHRY and CDR2 SYGVKD. The CDR3 loop spans 13 amino acids. This clonotype was seen just once. The antigen is not known. Each CDR3 protein is one row after TCRdb ran MiXCR on the reads. This sample has 450,000 to 650,000 distinct CDR3 sequences, with about 40% found just once. This TCR was sampled from a human donor in good health (CMV status not recorded). Some clones in this sample may be carry-over from other donors' samples. The specimen was cultured PBMCs, collected from culture after CMV antigen stimulation. This chain connects TRBV10-3 to TRBJ1-2; 9 bases agree with TRBD1. CDR3 coding DNA: TGTGCCATCCGACCGGGACAGGGTAATGGCTACACCTTC. Translated, it gives CAIRPGQGNGYTF.